Shown below are 26 T cell receptor beta chains from a single sample sequenced in a study of blood T cells in healthy people across ages. Sample-barcoded 5' priming and a J-beta primer mix drove a second PCR of about 7 to 12 cycles. TCRdb analysed the 5' RACE reads with MiXCR anew, one entry per CDR3 protein. The sample has fewer than 900,000 distinct CDR3 sequences, roughly two fifths seen once. Sequencing was carried out using blood. The source is a woman in her sixties or seventies in good health.

V is TRBV7-9 and J is TRBJ2-1; 10 bases match TRBD2. CDR1 is SEHNR and CDR2 is FQNEAQ in the germline V gene (reference sequence). The CDR3 has 16 amino acids. V gave up 5 bases and J gave up 0 bases; unmatched junction bases: 4. This CDR3 reads CASSPTSGRSYNEQFF. The CDR3 coding sequence is TGTGCCAGCAGCCCGACTAGCGGGCGCTCCTACAATGAGCAGTTCTTC.

This chain joins TRBV29-1 and TRBJ2-2; 8 nucleotides agree with TRBD1. Trimming removed 4 bases from V and 4 bases from J; junction bases left unmatched: 2. Germline loops: CDR1 SQVTM, CDR2 ANQGSEA. CDR3 length: 13 amino acids. This chain's CDR3 is CSVAGQGTGELFF. CDR3 DNA sequence: TGCAGCGTTGCAGGACAGGGCACCGGGGAGCTGTTTTTT.

This clonotype was found a few times. The rearrangement joins TRBV7-3 to TRBJ2-1, with TRBD1 identical over 10 bases. The CDR3 runs 17 residues. Germline V gene lookup returns CDR1 SGHTA and CDR2 FQGTGA. Trimming cost V 5 bases and J 5 bases; bases outside gene matches: 12. The CDR3 nucleotides are TGTGCCAGCAGCAAAGCCCCCCGGGACAGGGGCAACAATGAGCAGTTCTTC. Encoded protein: CASSKAPRDRGNNEQFF.

A remark on this clonotype: A much larger clonotype is one base distant, so this may be a read error. The V and J genes are TRBV29-1 and TRBJ2-7; no definite D call. V gave up 4 bases and J gave up 0 bases, with 7 bases separating them. CDR3 length: 12 residues. The germline CDR1 and CDR2 sequences are SQVTM and ANQGSEA. CDR3 residues: CSVGWTSYEQYF. CDR3 nucleotides: TGCAGCGTTGGATGGACCTCCTACGAGCAGTACTTC.

CDR3 sequence: CASSLAPSGWGNNEQFF. The CDR3, as DNA: TGTGCCAGCTCCCTGGCCCCGTCAGGTTGGGGGAACAATGAGCAGTTCTTC. The chain recombines TRBV18 with TRBJ2-1; perhaps D is TRBD1 or TRBD2 (5 bases each). Germline CDR1 KGHSH, CDR2 LQKENI. Trimming left V 6 bases short and J 5 bases short, with 23 bases between. This CDR3 has 17 residues.

The rearrangement joins TRBV4-1 to TRBJ1-5; 10 bases are shared with TRBD1. Germline values: CDR1 MGHRA, CDR2 YSYEKL. This CDR3 is built from 18 residues. Trimming at V came to 0 bases and at J to 6 bases, leaving 11 bases not matched to a gene. CDR3 sequence reads: CASSQDAWTGGRTQPQHF. The CDR3 DNA reads as TGCGCCAGCAGCCAAGACGCCTGGACAGGGGGAAGAACTCAGCCCCAGCATTTT.

The chain has TRBV20-1 and TRBJ2-4; D is possibly TRBD2 (5 bases). V was clipped by 5 bases and J by 7 bases, with 21 bases between them. In germline, CDR1 is DFQATT, CDR2 SNEGSKA (reference sequence). This CDR3 has 15 amino acids. The CDR3 spells CSAPRLGGFGNIQYF. CDR3 sequence (DNA): TGCAGTGCTCCCCGTTTGGGCGGGTTCGGTAACATTCAGTACTTC.

The chain is built from TRBV12-3 or TRBV12-4 and TRBJ2-3, with 15 bases matching TRBD2. V lost 6 bases to trimming and J lost 0 bases; unmatched junction nucleotides: 13. The CDR3 has 20 residues. The CDR3 protein is CASRLTKGLAGGASTDTQYF. The CDR3 DNA follows: TGTGCCAGCAGGCTCACCAAGGGACTAGCGGGGGGAGCTAGCACAGATACGCAGTATTTT.

The CDR3, as DNA: TGCAGTGCTGGAAGGGGGACAACTAAGTACAATCAGCCCCAGCATTTT. As protein: CSAGRGTTKYNQPQHF. The gene calls are TRBV20-1 and TRBJ1-5; a possible D gene is TRBD1 (6 bases). CDR1 is DFQATT and CDR2 is SNEGSKA in the germline V gene (reference sequence). The V gene lost 5 bases and the J gene lost 3 bases, with 20 bases spanning the gap. The CDR3 extends over 16 amino acids.

The genes are TRBV3-1 and TRBJ2-3; 7 nucleotides align to TRBD2. The CDR3 totals 13 residues. Germline assignment: CDR1 LGHDT and CDR2 YNNKEL (reference sequence). Germline trimming cut 9 bases from V and 10 bases from J; bases unmatched to any gene: 13. This CDR3 is CASAGEAADAQYF. The CDR3 bases are TGTGCCAGTGCGGGGGAGGCGGCTGATGCGCAGTATTTT.

This clonotype was picked up a small number of times. This chain joins TRBV6-2 or TRBV6-3 and TRBJ1-1; 7 bases match TRBD1. This CDR3 contains 13 residues. Germline CDR1 is MNHEY and CDR2 is SVGEGT. With 4 bases clipped from V and 7 bases from J, the junction kept 6 bases outside the gene matches. The CDR3 region has the DNA TGTGCCAGCAGTTTCCGACAGGGCAGTGAAGCTTTCTTT. Protein: CASSFRQGSEAFF.

The chain recombines TRBV3-1 with TRBJ1-2; D gene uncertain. Deletions cut 0 bases from V and 4 bases from J, with 15 bases between. Germline V gives CDR1 LGHDT, CDR2 YNNKEL (reference sequence). The CDR3 is 16 residues long. CDR3 sequence: CASSQDQGRGSYGYTF. The CDR3 DNA is TGTGCCAGCAGCCAAGATCAAGGTCGGGGTAGCTATGGCTACACCTTC.

The CDR3: CASNDGSSYEQYF. CDR3 DNA: TGTGCCAGCAATGACGGTAGCTCCTACGAGCAGTACTTC. The chain combines TRBV6-5 with TRBJ2-4; no clear D. The end of the DNA is better explained by TRBJ2-7, so the J call may be wrong. CDR3 size: 13 residues. The V gene's germline CDR1 is MNHEY and CDR2 SVGAGI.

This clonotype turned up a few times. The rearrangement joins TRBV24-1 to TRBJ2-7; D remains unclear. Germline V gives CDR1 KGHDR, CDR2 SFDVKD. V was cut by 4 bases and J by 0 bases, with 9 bases left in between. CDR3 size: 14 residues. Written as DNA, the CDR3 is TGTGCCACCAGTGACCAAGGCAGCTCCTACGAGCAGTACTTC. Translation: CATSDQGSSYEQYF.

This sequence joins TRBV7-6 and TRBJ2-1; a possible D gene is TRBD2 (6 bases). V lost 5 bases and J lost 4, with 15 bases in between. This CDR3 contains 15 residues. Germline V lookup: CDR1 SGHVS, CDR2 FNYEAQ. The CDR3 coding sequence is TGTGCCAGCAGCACTAGCCGGGACGGATACAATGAGCAGTTCTTC. Translated, it gives CASSTSRDGYNEQFF.

This clonotype appeared a few times. The rearrangement links TRBV7-2 to TRBJ1-4, with 7 bases matching TRBD1. Trimming cost V 4 bases and J 8 bases; bases outside gene matches: 7. Germline lookup yields CDR1 SGHTA and CDR2 FQGNSA. The CDR3 loop spans 14 amino acids. The CDR3 sequence is CASSSRRDSEKLFF. DNA for the CDR3: TGTGCCAGCAGCTCCCGTCGGGACAGCGAAAAACTGTTTTTT.

As to this clonotype: Compared with germline, one end of the junction differs, possibly owing to a read error. V gene TRBV4-2 combines with J gene TRBJ1-1; D perhaps matches TRBD1 (5 bases). The CDR3 runs to 15 residues. From germline, CDR1 is LGHNA and CDR2 YNFKEQ. The CDR3 sequence: CASSQDPGDGTVAFF. The CDR3 coding sequence is TGTGCCAGCAGCCAAGATCCGGGGGATGGCACTGTAGCTTTCTTT.

CDR3 sequence (DNA): TGTGCCAGCAGCTTAGCCGCAGACAGTTTCTATGGCTACACCTTC. This encodes CASSLAADSFYGYTF. This chain uses TRBV7-9 with TRBJ1-2; possibly TRBD1 for D (5 bases). Looked up from germline, CDR1 is SEHNR and CDR2 is FQNEAQ (reference sequence). V shed 0 bases and J shed 4 bases, with 12 bases lying between them. The CDR3 has 15 amino acids. The whole variable domain, filled in from reference TRBV7-9 and TRBJ1-2, reads DTGVSQNPRHKITKRGQNVTFRCDPISEHNRLYWYRQTLGQGPEFLTYFQNEAQLEKSRLLSDRFSAERPKGSFSTLEIQRTEQGDSAMYLCASSLAADSFYGYTFGSGTRLTVV.

In its sample, this clonotype was seen a few times. The J gene is TRBJ2-1, the V gene TRBV7-3, with TRBD1 matching 8 bases. Germline CDR1 SGHTA, CDR2 FQGTGA. The J segment lost 5 bases and the V segment lost 4 bases, leaving 1 base of the junction unmatched. This CDR3 region has 13 residues. The CDR3 DNA reads TGTGCCAGCAGCTGGACAGGGAACAATGAGCAGTTCTTC. It encodes CASSWTGNNEQFF.

V usage is TRBV11-2 and J usage is TRBJ2-1; no firm D call. Trimming left V 0 bases short and J 3 bases short, with 9 bases between. The CDR3 loop spans 15 amino acids. The germline V gene encodes CDR1 SGHAT and CDR2 FQNNGV. The CDR3 DNA follows: TGTGCCAGCAGCTTAGAGAGTCTAGGCTACAATGAGCAGTTCTTC. Its protein is CASSLESLGYNEQFF.

The sample holds a few counts of this clonotype. The rearrangement uses TRBV3-1 and TRBJ2-7; TRBD2 agrees at 10 bases. The CDR3 is made up of 16 amino acids. V shed 4 bases, J shed 1 base, and the junction held 7 bases outside the gene matches. Germline-derived CDR1 and CDR2 are LGHDT and YNNKEL (reference sequence). CDR3 sequence reads: CASSLGTSATSYEQYF. CDR3 in DNA: TGTGCCAGCAGCCTGGGGACTAGCGCCACTTCCTACGAGCAGTACTTC.

In its sample, this clonotype was seen many times. The V and J genes are TRBV7-9 and TRBJ2-5; TRBD2 might be the D (6 bases). The CDR3 contains 15 residues. Germline V CDR1 and CDR2: SEHNR, FQNEAQ (reference sequence). Trimming removed 5 bases at V and 5 bases at J, with 18 bases between. The DNA of the CDR3 is TGTGCCAGCAGCCCAAGGGTAGCGGCGACGGAGACCCAGTACTTC. Its translation is CASSPRVAATETQYF. Full variable domain (outside the CDR3, taken from reference TRBV7-9 and TRBJ2-5): DTGVSQNPRHKITKRGQNVTFRCDPISEHNRLYWYRQTLGQGPEFLTYFQNEAQLEKSRLLSDRFSAERPKGSFSTLEIQRTEQGDSAMYLCASSPRVAATETQYFGPGTRLLVL.

Remarks on this clonotype: Germline and junction disagree at one end, which may indicate a read error. The chain uses TRBV12-3 or TRBV12-4 and TRBJ2-3; D is perhaps TRBD1 or TRBD2 (5 bases each). This CDR3 spans 14 amino acids. CDR3 sequence reads: CASRGSGGTDMQYF. CDR3 coding DNA: TGTGCCAGCAGGGGCAGTGGGGGAACAGATATGCAGTATTTT.

This clonotype was seen more than once but under ten times. This chain uses TRBV20-1 with TRBJ1-2, with a possible D match to TRBD1 (5 bases). Germline values: CDR1 DFQATT, CDR2 SNEGSKA (reference sequence). Trimming cost V 4 bases and J 5 bases, with 14 bases left between them. The CDR3 is 13 amino acids. The CDR3 region has the DNA TGCAGTGCTACCGGGGGGGAAGGGTATGGCTACACCTTC. It encodes CSATGGEGYGYTF.

Worth noting for this clonotype: This may come from a read error, since a much larger clone is one base off. The chain is built from TRBV10-3 and TRBJ2-1; TRBD1 agrees at 8 bases. This CDR3 contains 12 residues. J gave up 10 bases and V 9 bases, and 8 bases lay outside the gene matches. The V gene's germline CDR1 is ENHRY and CDR2 SYGVKD. The CDR3 region has the DNA TGTGCCATGGGGACAGGAGACTACGAGCAGTTCTTC. It encodes CAMGTGDYEQFF.

This clonotype came up once. The V gene is TRBV4-1, the J gene TRBJ1-2, with D unresolved. Germline V gene data show CDR1 as MGHRA and CDR2 as YSYEKL. The CDR3 sequence is 15 residues long. Trimming cost V 0 bases and J 4 bases, with 12 bases left between them. This chain's CDR3 is CASSQDQPIPYGYTF. CDR3 in DNA: TGCGCCAGCAGCCAAGATCAACCCATTCCCTATGGCTACACCTTC.